The source of this TCR beta chain is a study of T cell responses to AZD1222 COVID-19 vaccine. Study-level findings and limits: Rises in breadth and depth of Spike-specific TCRs came after two AZD1222 doses. Nearly half of spike-specific TCRs reportedly target unmutated variant regions.

Sequencing used immunoSEQ multiplex PCR; TCRdb keeps in-frame clones, though not all of them. The sample contains 160,000 or so clones, approximately 88% of which appear only once. As concerns this clone: No antigen is known for it.

This TCR was recovered from an adult who received the AZD1222 COVID-19 vaccine. This sample comprised peripheral blood, obtained 28 days after the second AZD1222 dose.

The CDR3 loop is CASSIRGFTEAFF. The DNA for the CDR3 is TGTGCCAGTTCCATCCGGGGGTTCACTGAAGCTTTCTTT. J is TRBJ1-1 and V is TRBV19; weak D call: TRBD1 (5 bases). Germline-derived CDR1 and CDR2 are LNHDA and SQIVND (reference sequence). Deletions cut 8 bases from V and 4 bases from J, with 14 bases between. The CDR3 is made up of 13 amino acids.